A single sample is the source of the 30 T cell receptor beta chains below, sequenced in a study of read filtering for tumor transcriptome and immune sequencing. From 400 to 450 ng of RNA, a library with molecular barcoded alpha/delta and beta/gamma adaptors was made. TCRdb processed the reads anew with MiXCR; each CDR3 protein has one entry. Counted here are 100,000 to 150,000 distinct CDR3 sequences, approximately 13% occurring once; the ten biggest clones make up about 7.7%. The sample taken for sequencing was a population of CD138-negative cells sorted from bone marrow. Receptor source: a donor aged 40 or older with multiple myeloma.

In its sample, this clonotype was seen many times. This chain connects TRBV12-3 or TRBV12-4 to TRBJ1-6, with D perhaps TRBD1 (6 bases). V was pared by 3 bases and J by 8 bases, with 11 bases between. The CDR3 consists of 14 residues. As DNA, the CDR3 is TGTGCCAGCAGTTTTCAGGGGCAGGATTCACCCCTCCACTTT. This codes for CASSFQGQDSPLHF.

At least ten counts were recorded for this clonotype. The chain couples TRBV5-1 to TRBJ2-1; 8 nucleotides match TRBD2. Germline CDR1 is SGHRS and CDR2 is YFSETQ. Trimming took 0 bases from V and 14 from J; bases not matched to a gene: 7. The CDR3 contains 13 residues. CDR3 coding DNA: TGCGCCAGCAGCTTGGCCACTAGCGGATGGGAGTTCTTC. It encodes CASSLATSGWEFF.

The CDR3 is CASSRQTQETQYF. CDR3 bases: TGTGCCAGCAGTCGACAGACCCAAGAGACCCAGTACTTC. The chain links TRBV7-3 to TRBJ2-5; D is possibly TRBD1 (5 bases). Germline CDR1 SGHTA, CDR2 FQGTGA. Trimming stripped 6 bases from V and 1 base from J, with 9 bases between. The CDR3 sequence is 13 residues long.

The sample holds a few counts of this clonotype. The chain recombines TRBV6-5 with TRBJ2-5; the D gene is possibly TRBD1 (5 bases). The germline CDR1 and CDR2 sequences are MNHEY and SVGAGI. This CDR3 has 15 residues. The V gene lost 0 bases and the J gene lost 5 bases, with 13 bases spanning the gap. The CDR3 DNA is TGTGCCAGCAGTTACTCGACGGCCAGGGCGGAGACCCAGTACTTC. Encoded protein: CASSYSTARAETQYF.

This clonotype was counted many times. This sequence joins TRBV20-1 and TRBJ2-2, with D tentatively TRBD1 (6 bases). CDR3 size: 16 residues. Germline values: CDR1 DFQATT, CDR2 SNEGSKA (reference sequence). Trimming left V 2 bases short and J 2 bases short, with 15 bases between. This CDR3 reads CSARPQDSINTGELFF. DNA of the CDR3: TGCAGTGCTAGACCTCAGGACAGCATTAACACCGGGGAGCTGTTTTTT.

This clonotype was counted ten times or more. The genes are TRBV19 and TRBJ1-5; tentatively, D is TRBD1 (6 bases). V was trimmed by 2 bases and J by 4 bases, leaving 12 bases between them. The CDR3 has 15 residues. The germline CDR1 and CDR2 sequences are LNHDA and SQIVND (reference sequence). The CDR3 nucleotides are TGTGCCAGTAGTATAAACAGGGAATGGAATCAGCCCCAGCATTTT. This sequence encodes CASSINREWNQPQHF.

This clonotype showed up many times. The rearrangement joins TRBV3-1 to TRBJ2-1; TRBD2 matches at 10 bases. The CDR3 is 15 amino acids. Germline-derived CDR1 and CDR2 are LGHDT and YNNKEL (reference sequence). V shed 4 bases and J 8 bases; nucleotides not matched to a gene: 8. The CDR3 protein is CASSPPLAGVHEQFF. CDR3 DNA: TGTGCCAGCAGCCCCCCGCTAGCGGGAGTGCATGAGCAGTTCTTC.

V usage is TRBV2 and J usage is TRBJ2-3; D is unclear. V gave up 6 bases and J gave up 0 bases, with 16 bases separating them. In germline, CDR1 is SNHLY, CDR2 FYNNEI. This CDR3 has 16 amino acids. The CDR3 DNA sequence: TGTGCCAGCAGCCTAAACTCGGCTCGGAGCACAGATACGCAGTATTTT. Encoded protein: CASSLNSARSTDTQYF. The whole variable domain, remainder taken from reference TRBV2 and TRBJ2-3, is EPEVTQTPSHQVTQMGQEVILRCVPISNHLYFYWYRQILGQKVEFLVSFYNNEISEKSEIFDDQFSVERPDGSNFTLKIRSTKLEDSAMYFCASSLNSARSTDTQYFGPGTRLTVL.

This clonotype has at least ten counts. The chain links TRBV12-3 or TRBV12-4 to TRBJ2-1; D remains ambiguous. The CDR3 spans 15 residues. The V gene lost 2 bases and the J gene lost 8 bases, with 16 bases spanning the gap. CDR3 in amino acids: CASSLSGHEVDEQFF. The DNA of the CDR3 is TGTGCCAGCAGTTTATCGGGCCACGAGGTAGATGAGCAGTTCTTC.

V gene TRBV15 combines with J gene TRBJ2-7; D tentatively reads TRBD1 or TRBD2 (6 bases each). Trimming cost V 0 bases and J 3 bases, with 12 bases left between them. The length of the CDR3 is 15 residues. Germline CDR1 and CDR2: LNHNV and YYDKDF (reference sequence). CDR3 coding DNA: TGTGCCACCAGCAGAGATGCGGGGACAAGCTACGAGCAGTACTTC. Protein sequence: CATSRDAGTSYEQYF. The full variable domain, in which reference TRBV15 and TRBJ2-7 provide the parts outside the CDR3, is DAMVIQNPRYQVTQFGKPVTLSCSQTLNHNVMYWYQQKSSQAPKLLFHYYDKDFNNEADTPDNFQSRRPNTSFCFLDIRSPGLGDTAMYLCATSRDAGTSYEQYFGPGTRLTVT.

This clonotype was recorded many times. The chain couples TRBV6-6 to TRBJ2-1, with TRBD2 identical over 10 bases. Germline V lookup: CDR1 MNHNY, CDR2 SVGAGI (reference sequence). Trimming took 4 bases from V and 8 from J; bases not matched to a gene: 8. CDR3 size: 15 residues. The CDR3 coding sequence is TGTGCCAGCAGTTCCGCTAGCGGGAGTTGGTATGAGCAGTTCTTC. Translated, it gives CASSSASGSWYEQFF.

There are many counts of this clonotype. This chain joins TRBV4-3 and TRBJ1-5; D is unresolved. CDR3 size: 13 residues. Per germline, CDR1 LGHNA and CDR2 YSLEER. Trimming pared 0 bases from V and 7 bases from J, leaving 7 bases between. The CDR3 reads CASSQDGKQPQHF. In DNA form, the CDR3 reads TGCGCCAGCAGCCAAGACGGAAAACAGCCCCAGCATTTT.

Ten or more counts support this clonotype. V is TRBV24-1 and J is TRBJ1-5; D ambiguous. Germline CDR1 reads KGHDR; CDR2 reads SFDVKD. Deletions cut 7 bases from V and 4 bases from J, with 7 bases between. This CDR3 is built from 12 residues. CDR3 amino acids: CATSDLNQPQHF. In DNA form, the CDR3 reads TGTGCCACCAGCGATCTTAATCAGCCCCAGCATTTT.

Many counts were recorded for this clonotype. J is TRBJ2-6 and V is TRBV12-3 or TRBV12-4; 8 bases line up with TRBD2. The CDR3 has 18 residues. After removal of 2 bases from V and 3 bases from J, the junction contained 9 bases not matched to a gene. This chain's CDR3 is CASSLLSGRRSGANVLTF. The CDR3 DNA is TGTGCCAGCAGTTTATTAAGCGGGAGAAGGAGTGGGGCCAACGTCCTGACTTTC.

This clonotype was observed many times. The V gene is TRBV14, the J gene TRBJ2-7; TRBD1 agrees at 12 bases. The J segment lost 3 bases and the V segment lost 3 bases, leaving 9 bases of the junction unmatched. Germline V gives CDR1 SGHDN, CDR2 FVKESK. The CDR3 consists of 17 residues. The CDR3 region has the DNA TGTGCCAGCAGCCACTTACCGGGACAGGGGGCAGGCTACGAGCAGTACTTC. As protein: CASSHLPGQGAGYEQYF.

This clonotype was picked up a small number of times. V gene TRBV7-2 combines with J gene TRBJ2-5; D assignment may be TRBD1 or TRBD2 (6 bases each). V lost 0 bases to trimming and J lost 1 base, with 12 bases between them. CDR1 and CDR2 (germline): SGHTA, FQGNSA. CDR3 size: 16 residues. CDR3 amino acids: CASSLAREGGQETQYF. The DNA for the CDR3 is TGTGCCAGCAGCTTAGCGCGGGAAGGGGGCCAAGAGACCCAGTACTTC.

This clonotype showed up many times. The gene calls are TRBV7-6 and TRBJ2-1; 15 bases match TRBD2. Germline loops: CDR1 SGHVS, CDR2 FNYEAQ. This CDR3 spans 18 amino acids. The V gene end was trimmed by 4 bases and the J gene end by 1 base; junction bases not matched to a gene: 5. In DNA, the CDR3 is TGTGCCAGCAGCTCCGGACTAGCGGGAGGGAGGTCCTACAATGAGCAGTTCTTC. Amino acids: CASSSGLAGGRSYNEQFF.

This clonotype was observed at least ten times. The V gene is TRBV7-2, the J gene TRBJ1-5; 10 nucleotides agree with TRBD1. V was clipped by 5 bases and J by 5 bases; unmatched bases: 6. CDR1 and CDR2 from the germline V gene are SGHTA and FQGNSA. The CDR3 extends over 15 amino acids. The CDR3 DNA sequence: TGTGCCAGCAGCCTCACCGGGACAGGGGATCAGCCCCAGCATTTT. Translated: CASSLTGTGDQPQHF.

This clonotype was seen at least ten times. The V call is TRBV10-2, the J call TRBJ1-4; D uncertain. This CDR3 has 13 amino acids. CDR1 and CDR2 from the germline V gene are WSHSY and SAAADI. Trimming left V 6 bases short and J 10 bases short, with 15 bases between. As DNA, the CDR3 is TGCGCCAGCAGACCGGGCCGAAACGGAAAACTGTTTTTT. Protein sequence: CASRPGRNGKLFF.

Of note for this clonotype: A much larger clone differs from this one at a single base, so this may be a read error. The chain is built from TRBV20-1 and TRBJ1-1; D ambiguous. CDR3 size: 13 residues. Germline CDR1 DFQATT, CDR2 SNEGSKA (reference sequence). CDR3 DNA: TGCAGAGCTTCGGGAGGTTGGCAGGCTGAAGCTTTCTTT. This encodes CRASGGWQAEAFF.

This clonotype was seen ten or more times. V is TRBV7-2 and J is TRBJ1-2; tentative D call: TRBD1 (5 bases). The V end was cut by 3 bases, the J end by 0 bases, with 17 bases between. This CDR3 is built from 17 residues. The germline V gene has CDR1 SGHTA and CDR2 FQGNSA. CDR3: CASSFKFGGDSNYGYTF. For the CDR3, the DNA is TGTGCCAGCAGCTTCAAGTTTGGGGGTGACTCTAACTATGGCTACACCTTC.

This clonotype has ten or more counts. The V gene is TRBV12-3 or TRBV12-4, the J gene TRBJ1-5; no clear D gene. The CDR3 sequence is 15 residues long. V dropped 5 bases and J dropped 0 bases, with 11 bases sitting between them. Here the CDR3 DNA reads TGTGCCAGCAGTCTAGGGTCCTCTAGCAATCAGCCCCAGCATTTT. It yields the protein CASSLGSSSNQPQHF.

This clonotype was observed at least ten times. The V call is TRBV10-3, the J call TRBJ1-1, with no clear D. V lost 6 bases and J lost 3, with 14 bases in between. Germline CDR1 is ENHRY and CDR2 is SYGVKD. The CDR3 spans 14 residues. The CDR3 region has the DNA TGTGCCATCAGCCCTGATAAGGGATACACTGAAGCTTTCTTT. It codes for CAISPDKGYTEAFF.

This clonotype was seen many times. The chain is built from TRBV9 and TRBJ2-2; 7 nucleotides line up with TRBD2. V trimming: 0 bases; J trimming: 1 base; junction bases outside the gene matches: 0. Per germline, CDR1 SGDLS and CDR2 YYNGEE. The CDR3 has 15 residues. The CDR3 nucleotides are TGTGCCAGCAGCGTAGCTAGCGGGAACACCGGGGAGCTGTTTTTT. This codes for CASSVASGNTGELFF.

This chain connects TRBV13 to TRBJ2-5, with D unresolved. Trimming left V 4 bases short and J 4 bases short, with 19 bases between. Germline CDR1 PRHDT, CDR2 FYEKMQ (reference sequence). The CDR3 sequence is 16 residues long. DNA for the CDR3: TGTGCCAGCAGCTCCTTGTCTAGTTGGGGTGCAGAGACCCAGTACTTC. It yields the protein CASSSLSSWGAETQYF.

At least ten counts were recorded for this clonotype. V gene TRBV5-1 combines with J gene TRBJ2-5, with 7 bases aligning to TRBD2. Losses at the gene ends were 5 bases for V and 5 bases for J; bases not matched to a gene: 9. The CDR3 runs 14 residues. Per germline, CDR1 SGHRS and CDR2 YFSETQ. The CDR3: CASSRGSRSETQYF. CDR3 bases: TGCGCCAGCAGTCGCGGGAGTAGGTCGGAGACCCAGTACTTC.

This clonotype was counted at least ten times. The chain recombines TRBV29-1 with TRBJ2-1; D call uncertain. CDR3 length: 11 residues. Per the germline V gene, CDR1 is SQVTM and CDR2 is ANQGSEA. V was shortened by 3 bases and J by 9 bases, with 9 bases between the two germline ends. CDR3 region: CSVDQAREQFF. The CDR3 nucleotides are TGCAGCGTTGATCAAGCGCGTGAGCAGTTCTTC.

This clonotype was seen repeatedly, ten times or more. The junction departs from the called germline gene at one end, perhaps through a read error. The chain is built from TRBV12-3 or TRBV12-4 and TRBJ1-4; possibly TRBD1 for D (5 bases). The CDR3 covers 14 residues. The CDR3 spells CASSFGEGRQKLYF. CDR3 DNA sequence: TGTGCCAGCAGTTTCGGGGAGGGGAGACAAAAACTGTATTTT.

The genes are TRBV9 and TRBJ2-2; 7 bases line up with TRBD2. The CDR3 covers 15 residues. From germline, CDR1 is SGDLS and CDR2 YYNGEE. Trimming removed 1 base from V and 3 bases from J; junction bases left unmatched: 3. The CDR3 sequence is CASSVLAGDTGELFF. The CDR3 DNA sequence: TGTGCCAGCAGCGTATTGGCGGGAGACACCGGGGAGCTGTTTTTT.

This clonotype was seen at least ten times. This rearrangement joins TRBV7-9 to TRBJ1-5; D perhaps matches TRBD1 (6 bases). The CDR3 is made up of 15 amino acids. CDR1 and CDR2 from the germline V gene are SEHNR and FQNEAQ (reference sequence). V was trimmed by 5 bases and J by 4 bases, leaving 15 bases between them. The CDR3 spells CASSGGLGVNQPQHF. CDR3 nucleotide sequence: TGTGCCAGCAGCGGGGGGCTGGGTGTTAATCAGCCCCAGCATTTT.